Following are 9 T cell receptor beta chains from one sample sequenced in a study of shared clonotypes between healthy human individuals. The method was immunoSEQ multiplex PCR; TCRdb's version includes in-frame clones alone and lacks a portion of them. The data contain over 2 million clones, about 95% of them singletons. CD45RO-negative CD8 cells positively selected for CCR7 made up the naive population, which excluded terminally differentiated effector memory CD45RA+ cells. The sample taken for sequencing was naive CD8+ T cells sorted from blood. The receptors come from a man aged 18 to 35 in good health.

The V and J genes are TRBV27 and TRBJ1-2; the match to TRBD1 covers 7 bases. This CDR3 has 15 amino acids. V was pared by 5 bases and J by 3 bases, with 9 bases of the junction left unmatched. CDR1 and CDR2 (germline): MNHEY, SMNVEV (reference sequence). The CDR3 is CASSPDRDLYYGYTF. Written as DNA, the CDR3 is TGTGCCAGCAGTCCCGACAGGGACTTGTACTATGGCTACACCTTC.

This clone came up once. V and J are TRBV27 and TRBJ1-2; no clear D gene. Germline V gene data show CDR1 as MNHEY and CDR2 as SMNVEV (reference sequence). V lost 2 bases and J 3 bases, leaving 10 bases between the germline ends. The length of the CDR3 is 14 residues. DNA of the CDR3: TGTGCCAGCAGTTTAAAAGGGTGGGACTATGGCTACACCTTC. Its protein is CASSLKGWDYGYTF.

The DNA for the CDR3 is TGCGCCAGCAGCCAAGAAAGGTCGGCAGAGACCCAGTACTTC. Protein sequence: CASSQERSAETQYF. The chain combines TRBV4-1 with TRBJ2-5; D ambiguous. Per germline, CDR1 MGHRA and CDR2 YSYEKL. V was trimmed by 0 bases and J by 4 bases, leaving 9 bases between them. This CDR3 is built from 14 residues.

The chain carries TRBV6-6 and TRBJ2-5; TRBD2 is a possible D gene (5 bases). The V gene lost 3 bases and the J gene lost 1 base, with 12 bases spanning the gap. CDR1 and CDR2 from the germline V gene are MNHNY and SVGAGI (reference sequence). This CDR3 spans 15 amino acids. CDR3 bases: TGTGCCAGCAGTTATTTCGGGGAACCCCAAGAGACCCAGTACTTC. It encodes CASSYFGEPQETQYF.

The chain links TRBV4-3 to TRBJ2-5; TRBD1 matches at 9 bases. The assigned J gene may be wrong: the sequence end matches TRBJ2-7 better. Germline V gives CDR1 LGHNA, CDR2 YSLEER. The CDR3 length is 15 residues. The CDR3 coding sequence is TGCGCCAGCAGCCAATCTCGACAGGGGGTGTACGAGCAGTACTTC. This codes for CASSQSRQGVYEQYF.

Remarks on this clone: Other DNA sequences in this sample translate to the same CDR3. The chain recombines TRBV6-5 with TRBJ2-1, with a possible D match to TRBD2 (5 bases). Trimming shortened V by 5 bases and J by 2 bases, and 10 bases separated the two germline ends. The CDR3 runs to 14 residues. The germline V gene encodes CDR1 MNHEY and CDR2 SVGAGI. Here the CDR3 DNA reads TGTGCCAGCAGTCCCGGAGGCCCCTACAATGAGCAGTTCTTC. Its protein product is CASSPGGPYNEQFF.

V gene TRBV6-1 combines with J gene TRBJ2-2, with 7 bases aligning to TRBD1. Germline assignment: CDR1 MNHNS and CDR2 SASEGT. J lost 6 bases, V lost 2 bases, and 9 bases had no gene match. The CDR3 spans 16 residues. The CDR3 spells CASSELIQGTAGELFF. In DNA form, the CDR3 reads TGTGCCAGCAGTGAACTGATACAGGGGACGGCCGGGGAGCTGTTTTTT.

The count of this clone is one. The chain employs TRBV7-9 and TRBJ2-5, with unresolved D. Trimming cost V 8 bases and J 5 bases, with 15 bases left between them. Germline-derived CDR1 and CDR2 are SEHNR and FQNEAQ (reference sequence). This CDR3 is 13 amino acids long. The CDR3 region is CASSWRAGETQYF. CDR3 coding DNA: TGTGCCAGCTCTTGGCGAGCCGGGGAGACCCAGTACTTC.

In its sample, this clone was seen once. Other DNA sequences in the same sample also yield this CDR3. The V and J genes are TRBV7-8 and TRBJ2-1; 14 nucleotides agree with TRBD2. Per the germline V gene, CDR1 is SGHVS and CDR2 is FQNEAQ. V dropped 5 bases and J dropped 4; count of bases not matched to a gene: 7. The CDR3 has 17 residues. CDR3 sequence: CASSLGLAGGTYNEQFF. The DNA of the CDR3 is TGTGCCAGCAGCCTAGGACTAGCGGGGGGCACGTACAATGAGCAGTTCTTC. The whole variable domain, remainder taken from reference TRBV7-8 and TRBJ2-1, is GAGVSQSPRYKVAKRGQDVALRCDPISGHVSLFWYQQALGQGPEFLTYFQNEAQLDKSGLPSDRFFAERPEGSVSTLKIQRTQQEDSAVYLCASSLGLAGGTYNEQFFGPGTRLTVL.